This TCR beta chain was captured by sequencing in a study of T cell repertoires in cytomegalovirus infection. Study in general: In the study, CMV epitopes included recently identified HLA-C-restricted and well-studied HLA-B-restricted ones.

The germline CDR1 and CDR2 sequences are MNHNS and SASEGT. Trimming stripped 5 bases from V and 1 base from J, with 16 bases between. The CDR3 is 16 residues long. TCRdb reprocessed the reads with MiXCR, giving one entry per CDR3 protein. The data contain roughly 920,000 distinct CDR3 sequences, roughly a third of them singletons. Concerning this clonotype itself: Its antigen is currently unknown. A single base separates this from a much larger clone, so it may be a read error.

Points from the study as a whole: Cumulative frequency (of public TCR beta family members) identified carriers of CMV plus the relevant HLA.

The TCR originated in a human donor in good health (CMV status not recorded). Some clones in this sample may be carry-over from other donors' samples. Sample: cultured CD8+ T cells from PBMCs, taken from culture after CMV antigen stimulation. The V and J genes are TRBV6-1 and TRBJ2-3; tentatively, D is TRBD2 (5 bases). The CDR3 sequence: CASSPPGMGGTDTQYF. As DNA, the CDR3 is TGTGCCAGCAGTCCCCCCGGGATGGGTGGCACAGATACGCAGTATTTT.